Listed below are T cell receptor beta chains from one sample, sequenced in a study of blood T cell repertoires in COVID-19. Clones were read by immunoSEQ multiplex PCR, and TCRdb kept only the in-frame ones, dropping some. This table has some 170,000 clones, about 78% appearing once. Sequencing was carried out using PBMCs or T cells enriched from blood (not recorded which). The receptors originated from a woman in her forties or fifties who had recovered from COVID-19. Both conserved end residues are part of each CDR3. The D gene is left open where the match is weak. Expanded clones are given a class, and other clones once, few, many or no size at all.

CAISEGQGGTSDGYTF	NA	TRBJ1-2	NA	TRBV10-3
CASSPQGGFSGNTIYF	NA	TRBJ1-3	NA	TRBV9
CASSPAGEQFF	once	TRBJ2-1	NA	TRBV18
CASSSSTNEKLFF	NA	TRBJ1-4	NA	TRBV3-1/TRBV3-2
CASSQDPLRGLVSYNEQFF	NA	TRBJ2-1	TRBD2	TRBV14
CAITLNQGPMAEAFF	NA	TRBJ1-1	NA	TRBV10-3
CASSHGLIETQYF	NA	TRBJ2-5	NA	TRBV4-1
CASRPGLVGQFF	NA	TRBJ2-1	TRBD2	TRBV12-3/TRBV12-4
CASSKGAGDFEQYF	NA	TRBJ2-7	TRBD2	TRBV5-1
CAWTQGSGNTIYF	NA	TRBJ1-3	NA	TRBV30
CASSFAGNTGELFF	many	TRBJ2-2	NA	TRBV5-8
CASRGTENIIYNSPLHF	once	TRBJ1-6	TRBD1	TRBV2
CASSIDIRTGVNQPQHF	NA	TRBJ1-5	TRBD1	TRBV19
CATRGGGIFTDTQYF	NA	TRBJ2-3	TRBD2	TRBV19
CASGLGIVAGAGELFF	NA	TRBJ2-2	TRBD2	TRBV12-5
CASRRQGAYGYTF	NA	TRBJ1-2	TRBD1	TRBV28
CASSLREVTGELFF	NA	TRBJ2-2	TRBD2	TRBV28
CASSGRGPSPLHF	NA	TRBJ1-6	NA	TRBV28
CASRKGAGNTEAFF	NA	TRBJ1-1	TRBD1	TRBV27
CASSQLFDTSNSYEQYF	NA	TRBJ2-7	NA	TRBV4-1
CASSPNPPGQGTINRYGYTF	NA	TRBJ1-2	TRBD1	TRBV5-1
CASSPDLGQGYTF	once	TRBJ1-2	NA	TRBV5-5
CASDRGRGETQYF	NA	TRBJ2-5	TRBD1	TRBV2
CASALEGGRVLGTGELFF	NA	TRBJ2-2	NA	TRBV27
CASSLWTGGRNTQYF	NA	TRBJ2-3	TRBD1	TRBV27
CASSRDTTGELFF	NA	TRBJ2-2	NA	TRBV7-3
CASSRDRGRETQYF	NA	TRBJ2-5	TRBD1	TRBV28
CASTGRAMDNEQFF	NA	TRBJ2-1	TRBD2	TRBV27
CASSLVAADTQYF	NA	TRBJ2-3	NA	TRBV27
CASSGPGMGTNEKLFF	NA	TRBJ1-4	NA	TRBV6-1
CASITSGRPHYEQYF	NA	TRBJ2-7	TRBD2	TRBV28
CASTGQGPGRWAELNEQFF	NA	TRBJ2-1	TRBD1	TRBV19
CASSLGDRGYNEQFF	NA	TRBJ2-1	TRBD1	TRBV13
CASSRDILGNTEAFF	NA	TRBJ1-1	NA	TRBV2